This T cell receptor beta chain stems from a study of blood T cell repertoires in COVID-19. About the research overall: Material from acute and convalescent COVID-19 was sourced from the United States, Italy and Spain. T cells, B-cell-depleted T cells, or PBMCs provided the cDNA or gDNA that served as material.

Enrollment of patients from Seattle took place during active infection, with longitudinal follow-up. V lost 9 bases to trimming and J lost 5 bases; unmatched junction nucleotides: 12. The CDR3 runs 14 residues. Germline V lookup: CDR1 MDHEN, CDR2 SYDVKM. In the original analysis: The assay estimated nucleated cells by amplifying reference gene primers. Produced via immunoSEQ multiplex PCR; TCRdb's table is partial and in-frame only. Clone size and V and J calls were adopted from that table, with D and trimming inferred from the DNA. The table lists about 230,000 clones, about nine tenths of them singletons.

The chain employs TRBV28 and TRBJ1-1; 7 bases agree with TRBD1. Sequenced sample: peripheral blood. The origin of this receptor is a man in his forties or fifties with COVID-19, enrolled during active disease. DNA for the CDR3: TGTGCCAGTTTTGCCGGGACAGAGTATACTGAAGCTTTCTTT. Protein: CASFAGTEYTEAFF.